This T cell receptor beta chain was recorded in a study of blood T cell repertoires in COVID-19. Study at large: There were acute and convalescent COVID-19 samples, and they came from the United States, Italy and Spain. From T cells, B-cell-depleted T cells, or PBMCs came the material, which was cDNA or gDNA.

TCRdb's table, derived via immunoSEQ multiplex PCR, lists solely in-frame clones and lacks some. The sample shows over 100,000 clones, around 80% of them seen only once. Sequenced: peripheral blood. The source is a man aged 55 to 70 with active or convalescent COVID-19.

CDR3 sequence (DNA): TGTGCCACCAGTGATTACCCCGGAGGACAGGGGGGGGATACGCAGTATTTT. Translating it yields CATSDYPGGQGGDTQYF. This chain uses TRBV24-1 with TRBJ2-3; TRBD1 matches at 10 bases. Germline V lookup: CDR1 KGHDR, CDR2 SFDVKD. The ends lost 2 bases at V and 6 bases at J; junction bases unmatched: 10. The CDR3 has 17 amino acids.